The clone carrying this TCR beta chain occurred once. Its target is not known. These data originate in a study of graft-versus-host responses after intestinal transplantation. The CDR3 contains 16 residues. V was clipped by 4 bases and J by 2 bases, with 15 bases between them. Germline CDR1 and CDR2: MDHEN and SYDVKM. Method: immunoSEQ multiplex PCR; TCRdb's copy keeps in-frame clones and lacks some. The table includes about 50,000 clones, 92% detected once. The chain combines TRBV28 with TRBJ1-5; a possible D gene is TRBD1 (5 bases). This TCR came from a human donor who was the organ donor for an intestinal transplant. Sequencing was performed on unstimulated CD4+ T cells sorted from spleen or lymph node cells, taken before transplant. The DNA of the CDR3 is TGTGCCAGCAGTTCAGGCAGGGCCTTGGGCAATCAGCCCCAGCATTTT. It encodes CASSSGRALGNQPQHF.